Included here is one TCR beta chain sequence, with context. Its specificity is not known. Before the diagnostic colonoscopy, ulcerative colitis patients were free of immunosuppressive medication. The data are from a study of pediatric ulcerative colitis. Findings of the study overall: Repertoires came from total lymphocyte DNA, so rare subsets like regulatory T cells may be missed. Acute severe colitis showed lower rectal diversity from clonal expansions. Blood-rectal clonal overlap within each person was significantly higher in ulcerative colitis patients than controls.

Produced via immunoSEQ multiplex PCR; TCRdb's table is partial and in-frame only. The data contain roughly 30,000 clones, more than 75% of them singletons. V was pared by 1 base and J by 1 base, with 12 bases of the junction left unmatched. This CDR3 contains 18 residues. Germline lookup yields CDR1 SGHRS and CDR2 YFSETQ. The sequence was collected from a boy aged 5-17 years with severe ulcerative colitis. V is TRBV5-1 and J is TRBJ1-2; 8 bases fit TRBD1. The specimen was blood. CDR3 coding DNA: TGCGCCAGCAGCTTGACGTCAGGGGGCTTAGAGATTAACTATGGCTACACCTTC. Protein sequence: CASSLTSGGLEINYGYTF.